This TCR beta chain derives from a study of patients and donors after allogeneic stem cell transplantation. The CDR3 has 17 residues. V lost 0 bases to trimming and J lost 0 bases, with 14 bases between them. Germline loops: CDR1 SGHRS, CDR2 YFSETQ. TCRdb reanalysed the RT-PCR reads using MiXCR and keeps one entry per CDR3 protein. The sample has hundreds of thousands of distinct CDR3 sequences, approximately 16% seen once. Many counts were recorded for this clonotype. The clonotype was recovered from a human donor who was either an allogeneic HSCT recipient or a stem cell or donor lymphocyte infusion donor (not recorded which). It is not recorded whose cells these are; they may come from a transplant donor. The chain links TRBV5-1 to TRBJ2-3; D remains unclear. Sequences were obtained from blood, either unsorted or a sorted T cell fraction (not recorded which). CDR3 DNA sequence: TGCGCCAGCAGCTTGGCCTTTACCGAAACTAGCACAGATACGCAGTATTTT. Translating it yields CASSLAFTETSTDTQYF. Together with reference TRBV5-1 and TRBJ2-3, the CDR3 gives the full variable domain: KAGVTQTPRYLIKTRGQQVTLSCSPISGHRSVSWYQQTPGQGLQFLFEYFSETQRNKGNFPGRFSGRQFSNSRSEMNVSTLELGDSALYLCASSLAFTETSTDTQYFGPGTRLTVL.